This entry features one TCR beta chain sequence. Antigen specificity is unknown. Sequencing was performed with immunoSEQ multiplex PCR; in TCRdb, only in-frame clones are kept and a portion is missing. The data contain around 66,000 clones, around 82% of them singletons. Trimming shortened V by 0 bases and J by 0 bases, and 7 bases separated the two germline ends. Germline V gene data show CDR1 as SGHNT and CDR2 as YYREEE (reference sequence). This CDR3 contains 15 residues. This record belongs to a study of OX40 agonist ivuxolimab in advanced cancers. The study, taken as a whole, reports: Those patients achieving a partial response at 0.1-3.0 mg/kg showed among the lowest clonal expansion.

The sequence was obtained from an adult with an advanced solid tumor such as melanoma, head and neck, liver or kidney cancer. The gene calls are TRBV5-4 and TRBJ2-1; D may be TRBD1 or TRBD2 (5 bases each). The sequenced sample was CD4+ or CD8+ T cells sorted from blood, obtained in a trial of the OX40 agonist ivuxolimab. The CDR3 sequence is CASSLGGSSYNEQFF. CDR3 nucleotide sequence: TGTGCCAGCAGCTTGGGGGGGAGCTCCTACAATGAGCAGTTCTTC.